This is a list of T cell receptor beta chains from one sample in a study of T cells in Graves' hyperthyroidism and ophthalmopathy. MiXCR, applied by TCRdb to the multiplex PCR reads, yields one record per CDR3 protein. The table has under 350,000 distinct CDR3 sequences, roughly 23% seen once; the top ten hold 50%. Sequencing was carried out using blood. The receptors come from a woman aged 45-60 years with Graves' hyperthyroidism. Both conserved end residues are part of each CDR3. The D gene is left open where the match is weak. Size is omitted from some rows. Given values are once, few, many or a class for expanded clones.

len	v_gene	abundance	d_gene	j_gene	CDR3nt	CDR3aa
13	TRBV20-1	many	NA	TRBJ2-7	TGCAGTGCACCCGCAGGGTGGTCCTACGAGCAGTACTTC	CSAPAGWSYEQYF
11	TRBV29-1	NA	NA	TRBJ2-1	TGCAGCGTAGCTAGGTCCGATGAGCAGTTCTTC	CSVARSDEQFF
15	TRBV27	NA	NA	TRBJ1-2	TGTGCCAGCAGTTCTTGGACTTTGGGAGGCGGTGGCTACACCTTC	CASSSWTLGGGGYTF
13	TRBV5-8	NA	NA	TRBJ2-7	TGTGCCAGCAGCCCCTTTGTGGGACTCGAGCAGTACTTC	CASSPFVGLEQYF
15	TRBV27	few	NA	TRBJ1-6	TGTGCCAGCAGTTTTGCGGGGTTCGATAATTCACCCCTCCACTTT	CASSFAGFDNSPLHF
15	TRBV3-1	few	NA	TRBJ1-3	TGTGCCAGCAGCCAAGGGGCAGGGCGGAAAAACACCATATATTTT	CASSQGAGRKNTIYF
14	TRBV28	NA	NA	TRBJ2-2	TGTGCCACGAACAACGGGCTCCTCACCGGGGAGCTGTTTTTT	CATNNGLLTGELFF
13	TRBV30	many	NA	TRBJ1-1	TGTGCCTGGAGTGTAGGCAGCAACACTGAAGCTTTCTTT	CAWSVGSNTEAFF
17	TRBV2	NA	TRBD2	TRBJ2-1	TGTGCCAGCAGCCCACTAACTAGCGGGAGTTCCTACAATGAGCAGTTCTTC	CASSPLTSGSSYNEQFF
13	TRBV20-1	many	NA	TRBJ2-1	TGCAGTGCTAGATCCCAGGCAGGTGAAGGGCAGTTCTTC	CSARSQAGEGQFF
14	TRBV2	many	TRBD1	TRBJ1-5	TGTGCCAGCAGTCTCGGACAGGCATATCAGCCCCAGCATTTT	CASSLGQAYQPQHF
13	TRBV19	few	NA	TRBJ1-1	TGTGCCAGTAGTCCTCGGGTCGGTCATGAAGCTTTCTTT	CASSPRVGHEAFF
15	TRBV6-1	many	NA	TRBJ2-5	TGTGCCAGCAGTCTTTCAGGGTCCCCGCAAGAGACCCAGTACTTC	CASSLSGSPQETQYF
14	TRBV7-8	few	TRBD1	TRBJ2-5	TGTGCCAGCAGCTCCGGACAGGGTAGGGAGACCCAGTACTTC	CASSSGQGRETQYF
12	TRBV20-1	NA	NA	TRBJ2-5	TGCAGTGCTTATCGGGGTGAAGAGACCCAGTACTTC	CSAYRGEETQYF
17	TRBV3-1	many	NA	TRBJ2-4	TGTGCCAGCAGCCAAGATGGGATCCCCCTAGCCAAAAACATTCAGTACTTC	CASSQDGIPLAKNIQYF
13	TRBV10-3	NA	NA	TRBJ1-1	TGTGCCATCAGTGACGAGGGTAACACTGAAGCTTTCTTT	CAISDEGNTEAFF
14	TRBV20-1	many	NA	TRBJ2-5	TGCAGTGCTGGGGCTACAGGGTCGGAAGAGACCCAGTACTTC	CSAGATGSEETQYF
16	TRBV19	NA	NA	TRBJ2-1	TGTGCCAGTAGTATAGAAACAATTAGCTCCTACAATGAGCAGTTCTTC	CASSIETISSYNEQFF
15	TRBV5-1	NA	NA	TRBJ1-4	TGCGCCAGCACCTCCGGGACTTTAACTAATGAAAAACTGTTTTTT	CASTSGTLTNEKLFF
16	TRBV28	many	TRBD1	TRBJ2-7	TGTGCCAGCAGTTTAGGCGGACAGGGAGGCACGTACGAGCAGTACTTC	CASSLGGQGGTYEQYF
15	TRBV4-1	NA	NA	TRBJ1-3	TGCGCCAGCAGCCGCTTCGGGACACCTGGAAACACCATATATTTT	CASSRFGTPGNTIYF
19	TRBV28	NA	NA	TRBJ2-1	TGTGCCAGCAGTCCCCAAGACGGGACACCGCCGACGAATACTTATGAGCAGTTCTTC	CASSPQDGTPPTNTYEQFF
13	TRBV19	NA	NA	TRBJ2-2	TGTGCCAGCCAGGCAGTCCTCACCGGGGAGCTGTTTTTT	CASQAVLTGELFF
16	TRBV27	few	TRBD1	TRBJ2-3	TGTGCCAGCAGTTTTAATTCAGGGGGCGGGACAGATACGCAGTATTTT	CASSFNSGGGTDTQYF
15	TRBV28	many	NA	TRBJ1-1	TGTGCCAGCAGTGACCGGGGCGTTATGAACACTGAAGCTTTCTTT	CASSDRGVMNTEAFF
16	TRBV11-2	many	NA	TRBJ1-1	TGTGCCAGCAGCTCTTCCCTGCACCTATCAGGCACTGAAGCTTTCTTT	CASSSSLHLSGTEAFF
15	TRBV28	many	NA	TRBJ2-2	TGTGCCAGCAGCCCGACACCCGCGAACACCGGGGAGCTGTTTTTT	CASSPTPANTGELFF
18	TRBV6-1	NA	TRBD2	TRBJ2-3	TGTGCCAGCAGTGAAAATAGCGTCCTAGCGGGGAGCACAGATACGCAGTATTTT	CASSENSVLAGSTDTQYF
18	TRBV7-9	many	NA	TRBJ2-6	TGTGCCAGCAGCTTAGCGCGGCGGGTGGACGCTGGGGCCAACGTCCTGACTTTC	CASSLARRVDAGANVLTF
13	TRBV20-1	many	NA	TRBJ2-3	TGCAGTGCTAGTTTCCTGGGCACAGATACGCAGTATTTT	CSASFLGTDTQYF
17	TRBV28	many	NA	TRBJ2-5	TGTGCCAGCAGTTTTCTCCAACTACGGGAACCTGGGGAGACCCAGTACTTC	CASSFLQLREPGETQYF
18	TRBV6-2/TRBV6-3	many	TRBD2	TRBJ2-7	TGTGCCAGCAGTTACCTAGCGGGAGGGCCGAAAGAAGAGGACGAGCAGTACTTC	CASSYLAGGPKEEDEQYF
15	TRBV19	NA	NA	TRBJ2-3	TGTGCCAGTAGTATCGTCGGGGGTAGCACAGATACGCAGTATTTT	CASSIVGGSTDTQYF
12	TRBV7-9	few	NA	TRBJ2-2	TGTGCCAGCAGCTCGAACACCGGGGGGCTGTTTTTT	CASSSNTGGLFF
13	TRBV5-1	NA	NA	TRBJ1-1	TGCGCCAGCAGACCCGGGACGGACACTGAAGCTTTCTTT	CASRPGTDTEAFF
15	TRBV3-1	many	NA	TRBJ1-1	TGTGCCAGCAGAGCGGGACACTACATGAACACTGAAGCTTTCTTT	CASRAGHYMNTEAFF
14	TRBV6-2/TRBV6-3	few	NA	TRBJ1-2	TGTGCCAGCAGTTACATCACAGGGACTGGGGGCTACACCTTC	CASSYITGTGGYTF
14	TRBV7-2	many	NA	TRBJ2-3	TGTGCCAGCAGCTTAGCGTCCCTCGGGGGTACGCAGTATTTT	CASSLASLGGTQYF
13	TRBV28	many	TRBD1	TRBJ2-7	TGTGCCAGCATTGAGGGACAGGGTAACGAGCAGTACTTC	CASIEGQGNEQYF
15	TRBV19	few	TRBD2	TRBJ2-2	TGTGCCAGTAGTATGGCGGGAGGGCCAGGCGGGGAGCTGTTTTTT	CASSMAGGPGGELFF
15	TRBV3-1	many	NA	TRBJ1-4	TGTGCCAGCAGCCATTCAACTGTACTAATGAAAAAACTGTTTTTT	CASSHSTVLMKKLFF
15	TRBV11-2	many	NA	TRBJ1-4	TGTGCCAGCAGCTTAGATACAGGGCGTAATGAAAAACTGTTTTTT	CASSLDTGRNEKLFF
14	TRBV7-9	many	NA	TRBJ2-3	TGTGCCAGCAGCTTAGTGGGGGCCTCAGATACGCAGTATTTT	CASSLVGASDTQYF
13	TRBV29-1	few	TRBD1	TRBJ2-3	TGCAGCGACAGGGGGTTCGGCACAGATACGCAGTATTTT	CSDRGFGTDTQYF
14	TRBV20-1	NA	NA	TRBJ1-2	TGCAGTGCCCTAGAGTCCCCAGGGGATAGCGGCTACACCTTC	CSALESPGDSGYTF
15	TRBV6-1	NA	NA	TRBJ1-3	TGTGCCAGCAGTGTGAACAGGTCGCCTGGAAACACCATATATTTT	CASSVNRSPGNTIYF
15	TRBV12-3/TRBV12-4	NA	NA	TRBJ2-5	TGTGCCAGCAGTTTAGGGCAGGGTGAGATAGAGACCCAGTACTTC	CASSLGQGEIETQYF
12	TRBV2	many	NA	TRBJ1-1	TGTGCCAGCATCTTACCGGGGGAAAAAGCTTTCTTT	CASILPGEKAFF
13	TRBV27	NA	NA	TRBJ2-5	TGTGCCAGCAGTCAAAGGGGACGAGGGACCCAGTACTTC	CASSQRGRGTQYF
15	TRBV11-2	NA	TRBD2	TRBJ2-7	TGTGCCAGCAGCTTAACTAGCGTTCCCTCCTACGAGCAGTACTTC	CASSLTSVPSYEQYF